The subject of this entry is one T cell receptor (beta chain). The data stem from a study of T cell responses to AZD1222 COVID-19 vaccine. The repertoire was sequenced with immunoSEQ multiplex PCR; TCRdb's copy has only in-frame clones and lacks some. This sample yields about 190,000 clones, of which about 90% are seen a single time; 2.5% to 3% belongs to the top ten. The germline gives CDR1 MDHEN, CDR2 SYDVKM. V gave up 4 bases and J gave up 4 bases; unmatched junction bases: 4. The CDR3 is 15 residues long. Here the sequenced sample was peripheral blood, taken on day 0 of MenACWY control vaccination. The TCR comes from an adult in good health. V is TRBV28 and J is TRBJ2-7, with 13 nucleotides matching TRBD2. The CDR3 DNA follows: TGTGCCAGCAGTTGGACTAGCGGGAGAGGGTACGAGCAGTACTTC. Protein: CASSWTSGRGYEQYF.